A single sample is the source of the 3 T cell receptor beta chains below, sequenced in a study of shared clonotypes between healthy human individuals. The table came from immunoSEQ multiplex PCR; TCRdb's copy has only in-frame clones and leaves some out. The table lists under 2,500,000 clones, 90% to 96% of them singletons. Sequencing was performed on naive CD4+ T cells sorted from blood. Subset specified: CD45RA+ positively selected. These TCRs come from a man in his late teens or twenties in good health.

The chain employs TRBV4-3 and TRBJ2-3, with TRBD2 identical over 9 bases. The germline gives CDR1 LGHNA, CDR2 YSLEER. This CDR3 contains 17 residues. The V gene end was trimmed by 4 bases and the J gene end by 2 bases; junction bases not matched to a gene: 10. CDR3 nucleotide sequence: TGCGCCAGCAGCCCCCAGCGGCTAGCGGGAAACACAGATACGCAGTATTTT. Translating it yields CASSPQRLAGNTDTQYF.

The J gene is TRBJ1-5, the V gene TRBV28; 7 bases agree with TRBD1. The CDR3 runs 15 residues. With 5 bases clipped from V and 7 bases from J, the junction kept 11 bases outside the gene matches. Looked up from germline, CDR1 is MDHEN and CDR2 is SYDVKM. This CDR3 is CASSKNRGLGQPQHF. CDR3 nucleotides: TGTGCCAGCAGTAAGAACAGGGGATTGGGGCAGCCCCAGCATTTT.

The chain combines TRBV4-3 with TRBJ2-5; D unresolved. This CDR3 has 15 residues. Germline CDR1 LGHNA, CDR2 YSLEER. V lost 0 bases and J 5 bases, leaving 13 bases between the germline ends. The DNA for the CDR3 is TGCGCCAGCAGCCAAGAGATCTCCAGCCAGGAGACCCAGTACTTC. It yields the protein CASSQEISSQETQYF.